This TCR beta chain is drawn from a study of blood T cell repertoires in COVID-19. The CDR3 consists of 12 residues. V lost 4 bases, J lost 4 bases, and 6 bases lay in between. In germline, CDR1 is KGHDR, CDR2 SFDVKD. TCRdb keeps only in-frame clones here, not all; method: immunoSEQ multiplex PCR. The sample consists of a few hundred thousand clones, just under 90% of them appearing once. The chain combines TRBV24-1 with TRBJ1-1; a weak D match, TRBD1 (6 bases). The sequenced sample was peripheral blood. The clonotype was recovered from a woman aged 30 to 39 with COVID-19, enrolled during active disease. The CDR3 DNA follows: TGTGCCACCAGTGACAGGGGCACTGAAGCTTTCTTT. It is translated as CATSDRGTEAFF.